This T cell receptor (beta chain) was obtained from a study of blood T cells in healthy people across ages. Overall study: The template switching approach captured approximately one barcoded beta molecule for every two T cells. General study findings and limits: There were more naive CD4+ cells and higher diversity in long-lived donors than in aged donors.

This clonotype has a count of ten or more. The antigen is undetermined. The second PCR ran roughly 7 to 12 cycles with a sample-barcoded 5' primer and J-beta primers. A template-switch adaptor with 12 random nucleotides tagged each cDNA molecule. MiXCR was run by TCRdb on the 5' RACE reads, yielding one entry per CDR3 protein. In the table there are hundreds of thousands of distinct CDR3 sequences, about 30% of which are singletons. Germline values: CDR1 SGHVS, CDR2 FQNEAQ. The CDR3 covers 14 residues. V shed 5 bases, J shed 0 bases, and the junction held 1 base outside the gene matches. Sequenced: blood. This TCR derives from a woman at least 80 years old in good health. The chain is built from TRBV7-8 and TRBJ2-3; 8 bases align to TRBD2. In DNA, the CDR3 is TGTGCCAGCAGCCGGACTAGCAGCACAGATACGCAGTATTTT. It specifies CASSRTSSTDTQYF. The full variable domain, its missing parts supplied by reference TRBV7-8 and TRBJ2-3, is GAGVSQSPRYKVAKRGQDVALRCDPISGHVSLFWYQQALGQGPEFLTYFQNEAQLDKSGLPSDRFFAERPEGSVSTLKIQRTQQEDSAVYLCASSRTSSTDTQYFGPGTRLTVL.